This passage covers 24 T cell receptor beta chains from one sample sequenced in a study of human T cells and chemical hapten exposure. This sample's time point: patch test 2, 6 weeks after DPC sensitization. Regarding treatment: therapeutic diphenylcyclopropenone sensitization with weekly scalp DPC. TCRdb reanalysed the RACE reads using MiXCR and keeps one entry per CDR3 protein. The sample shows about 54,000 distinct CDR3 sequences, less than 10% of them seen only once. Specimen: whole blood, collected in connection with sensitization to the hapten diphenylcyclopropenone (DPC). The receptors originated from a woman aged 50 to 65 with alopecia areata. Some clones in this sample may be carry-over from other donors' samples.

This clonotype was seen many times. DNA of the CDR3: TGTGCCAGCTCACCACCGGGGTCTGGAAACACCATATATTTT. Translating gives CASSPPGSGNTIYF. The gene calls are TRBV18 and TRBJ1-3; no firm D call. CDR1 KGHSH and CDR2 LQKENI come from the germline V gene. This CDR3 has 14 residues. Trimming removed 0 bases at V and 1 base at J, with 4 bases between.

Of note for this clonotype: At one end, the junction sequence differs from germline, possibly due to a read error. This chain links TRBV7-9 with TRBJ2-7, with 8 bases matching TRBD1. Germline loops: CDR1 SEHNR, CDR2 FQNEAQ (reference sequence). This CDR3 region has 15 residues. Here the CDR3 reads CASCLGQVTTYEQYF. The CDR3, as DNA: TGTGCCAGCTGCTTGGGACAGGTGACGACCTACGAGCAGTACTTC.

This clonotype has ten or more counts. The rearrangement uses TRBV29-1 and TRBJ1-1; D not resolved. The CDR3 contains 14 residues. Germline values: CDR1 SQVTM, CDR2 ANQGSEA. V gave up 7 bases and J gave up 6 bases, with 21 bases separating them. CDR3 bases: TGCAGCGCTTCAGAGTCCCACCCGGGTGCTGAAGCTTTCTTT. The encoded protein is CSASESHPGAEAFF.

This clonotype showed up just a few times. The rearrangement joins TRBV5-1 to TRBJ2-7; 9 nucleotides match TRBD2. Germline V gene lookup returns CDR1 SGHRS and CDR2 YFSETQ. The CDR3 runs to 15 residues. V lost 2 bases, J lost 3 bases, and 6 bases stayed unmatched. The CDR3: CASSFDPSGVYEQYF. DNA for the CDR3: TGCGCCAGCAGCTTTGACCCTAGCGGGGTCTACGAGCAGTACTTC.

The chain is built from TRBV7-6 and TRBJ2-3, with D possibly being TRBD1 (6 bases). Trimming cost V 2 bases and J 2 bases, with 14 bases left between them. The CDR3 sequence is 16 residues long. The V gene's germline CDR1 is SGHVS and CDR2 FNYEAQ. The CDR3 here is CASSLLGGTSTDTQYF. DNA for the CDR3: TGTGCCAGCAGCTTATTAGGGGGTACATCCACAGATACGCAGTATTTT.

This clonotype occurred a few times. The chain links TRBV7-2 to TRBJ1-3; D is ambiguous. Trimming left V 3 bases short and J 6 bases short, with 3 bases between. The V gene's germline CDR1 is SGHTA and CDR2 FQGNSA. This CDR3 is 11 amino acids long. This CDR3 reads CASSFENTIYF. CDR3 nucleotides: TGTGCCAGCAGCTTCGAAAACACCATATATTTT.

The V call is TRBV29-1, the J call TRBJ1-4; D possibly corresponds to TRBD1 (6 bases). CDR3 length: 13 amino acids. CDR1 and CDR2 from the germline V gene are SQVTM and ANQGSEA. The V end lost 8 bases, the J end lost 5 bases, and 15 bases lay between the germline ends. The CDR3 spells CSIIQGPNEKLFF. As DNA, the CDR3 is TGCAGCATAATACAGGGACCGAATGAAAAACTGTTTTTT.

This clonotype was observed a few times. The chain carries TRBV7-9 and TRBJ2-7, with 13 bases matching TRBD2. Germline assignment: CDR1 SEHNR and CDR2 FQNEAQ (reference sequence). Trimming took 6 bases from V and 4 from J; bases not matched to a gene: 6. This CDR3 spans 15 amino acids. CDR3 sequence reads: CASRSLAGGPYEQYF. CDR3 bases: TGTGCCAGCAGATCACTAGCGGGAGGGCCGTACGAGCAGTACTTC. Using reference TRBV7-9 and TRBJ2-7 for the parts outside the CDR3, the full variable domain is DTGVSQNPRHKITKRGQNVTFRCDPISEHNRLYWYRQTLGQGPEFLTYFQNEAQLEKSRLLSDRFSAERPKGSFSTLEIQRTEQGDSAMYLCASRSLAGGPYEQYFGPGTRLTVT.

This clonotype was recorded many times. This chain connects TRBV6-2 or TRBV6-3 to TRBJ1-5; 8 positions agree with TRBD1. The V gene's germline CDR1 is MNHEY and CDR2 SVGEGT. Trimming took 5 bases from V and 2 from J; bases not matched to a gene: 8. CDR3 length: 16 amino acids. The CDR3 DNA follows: TGTGCCAGCAGTCAATGGTCGGGACAGGGCAATCAGCCCCAGCATTTT. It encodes CASSQWSGQGNQPQHF.

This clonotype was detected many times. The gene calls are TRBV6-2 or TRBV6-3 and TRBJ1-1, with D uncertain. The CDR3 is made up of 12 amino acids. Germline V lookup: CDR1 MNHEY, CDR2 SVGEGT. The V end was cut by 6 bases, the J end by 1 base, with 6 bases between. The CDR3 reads CASSLPNTEAFF. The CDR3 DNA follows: TGTGCCAGCAGCTTGCCGAACACTGAAGCTTTCTTT.

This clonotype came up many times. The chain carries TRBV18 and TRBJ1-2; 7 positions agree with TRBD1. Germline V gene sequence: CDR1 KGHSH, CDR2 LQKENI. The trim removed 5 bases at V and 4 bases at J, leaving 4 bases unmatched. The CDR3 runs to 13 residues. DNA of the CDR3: TGTGCCAGCTCAGAGGGGACAGCCTATGGCTACACCTTC. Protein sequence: CASSEGTAYGYTF.

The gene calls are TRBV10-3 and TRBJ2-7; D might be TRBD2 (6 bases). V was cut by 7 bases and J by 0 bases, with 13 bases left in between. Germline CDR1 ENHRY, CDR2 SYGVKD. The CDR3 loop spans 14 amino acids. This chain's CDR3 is CAITPGGSSYEQYF. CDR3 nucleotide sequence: TGTGCCATCACTCCCGGAGGGAGCTCCTACGAGCAGTACTTC.

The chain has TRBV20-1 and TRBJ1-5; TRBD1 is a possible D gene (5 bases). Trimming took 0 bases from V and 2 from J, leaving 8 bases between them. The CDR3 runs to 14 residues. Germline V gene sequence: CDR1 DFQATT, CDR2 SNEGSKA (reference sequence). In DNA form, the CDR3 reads TGCAGTGCTAGAGATGGGGGGGGCAATCAGCCCCAGCATTTT. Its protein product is CSARDGGGNQPQHF.

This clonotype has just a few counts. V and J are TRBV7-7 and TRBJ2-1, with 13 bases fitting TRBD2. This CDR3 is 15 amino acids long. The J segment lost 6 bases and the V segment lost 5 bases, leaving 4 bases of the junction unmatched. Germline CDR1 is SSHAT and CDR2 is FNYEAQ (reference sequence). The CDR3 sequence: CASSVGTSGANEQFF. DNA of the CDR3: TGTGCCAGCAGCGTCGGGACTAGCGGGGCCAATGAGCAGTTCTTC.

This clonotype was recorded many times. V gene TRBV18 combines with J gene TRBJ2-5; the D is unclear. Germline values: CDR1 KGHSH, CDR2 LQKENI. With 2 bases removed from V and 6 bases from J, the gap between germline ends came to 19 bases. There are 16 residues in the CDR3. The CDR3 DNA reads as TGTGCCAGCTCACCAGCCCGAGGCACGGCCGAGAAGACCCAGTACTTC. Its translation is CASSPARGTAEKTQYF.

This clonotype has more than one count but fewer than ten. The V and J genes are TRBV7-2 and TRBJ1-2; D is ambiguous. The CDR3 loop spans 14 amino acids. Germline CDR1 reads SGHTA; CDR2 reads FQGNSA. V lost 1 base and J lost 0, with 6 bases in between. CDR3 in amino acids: CASSLERANYGYTF. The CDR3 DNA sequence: TGTGCCAGCAGCTTAGAAAGGGCTAACTATGGCTACACCTTC.

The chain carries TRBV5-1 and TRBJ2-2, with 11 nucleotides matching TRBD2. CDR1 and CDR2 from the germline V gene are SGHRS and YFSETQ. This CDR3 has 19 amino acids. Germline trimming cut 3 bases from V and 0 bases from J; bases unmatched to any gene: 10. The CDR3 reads CASSSTILAGAANTGELFF. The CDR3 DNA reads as TGCGCCAGCAGCTCCACTATACTAGCGGGAGCGGCGAACACCGGGGAGCTGTTTTTT.

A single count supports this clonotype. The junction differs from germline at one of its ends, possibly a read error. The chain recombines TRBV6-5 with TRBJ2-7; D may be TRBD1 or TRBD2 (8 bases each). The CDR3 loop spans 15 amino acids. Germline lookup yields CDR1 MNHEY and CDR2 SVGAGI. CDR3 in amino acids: CASSSQDRAGGEHYF. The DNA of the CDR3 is TGTGCCAGCAGTTCCCAGGACAGGGCGGGAGGCGAGCATTACTTC.

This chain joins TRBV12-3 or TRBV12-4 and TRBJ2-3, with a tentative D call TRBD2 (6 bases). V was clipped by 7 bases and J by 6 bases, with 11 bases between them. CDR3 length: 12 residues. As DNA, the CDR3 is TGTGCCAGCACTCGGGGGATGGATACGCAGTATTTT. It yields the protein CASTRGMDTQYF.

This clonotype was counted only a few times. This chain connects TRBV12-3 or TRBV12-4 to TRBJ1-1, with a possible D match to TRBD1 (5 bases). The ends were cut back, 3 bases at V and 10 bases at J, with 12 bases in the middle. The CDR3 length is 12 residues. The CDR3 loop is CASSFRQGRAFF. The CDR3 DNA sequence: TGTGCCAGCAGTTTCCGGCAGGGAAGAGCTTTCTTT.

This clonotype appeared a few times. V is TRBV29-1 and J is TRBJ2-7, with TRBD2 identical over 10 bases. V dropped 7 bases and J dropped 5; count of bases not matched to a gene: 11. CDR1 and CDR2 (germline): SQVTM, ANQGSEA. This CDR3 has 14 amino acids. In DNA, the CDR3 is TGCAGCGCCCGAAGTAGCGGGAGGCGCAACGAGCAGTACTTC. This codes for CSARSSGRRNEQYF.

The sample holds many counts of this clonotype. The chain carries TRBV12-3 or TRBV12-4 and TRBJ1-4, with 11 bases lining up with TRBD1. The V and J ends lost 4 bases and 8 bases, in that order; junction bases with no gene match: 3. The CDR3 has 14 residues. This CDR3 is CASSSDRGPEKLFF. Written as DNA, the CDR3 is TGTGCCAGCAGTTCGGACAGGGGGCCAGAAAAACTGTTTTTT.

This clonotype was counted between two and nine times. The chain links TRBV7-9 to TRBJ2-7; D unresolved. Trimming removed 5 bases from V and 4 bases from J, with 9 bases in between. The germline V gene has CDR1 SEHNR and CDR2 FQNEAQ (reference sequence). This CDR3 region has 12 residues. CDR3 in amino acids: CASSPNLYEQYF. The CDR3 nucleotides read TGTGCCAGCAGCCCCAACCTTTACGAGCAGTACTTC.

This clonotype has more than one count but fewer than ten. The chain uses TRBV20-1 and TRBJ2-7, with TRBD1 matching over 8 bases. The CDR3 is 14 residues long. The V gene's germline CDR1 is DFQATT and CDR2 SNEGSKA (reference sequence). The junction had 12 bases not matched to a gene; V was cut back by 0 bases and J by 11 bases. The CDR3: CSAREGQVPFDKYF. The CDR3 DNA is TGCAGTGCTAGAGAGGGACAGGTTCCTTTCGATAAGTACTTC.